This T cell receptor (beta chain) was identified during a study of identical twins. Study-wide points: Models came in too low on out-of-frame TCR alpha sharing in monozygotic twins. For cord blood, abundant beta clonotypes had fewer insertions, unlike memory repertoires, which showed none.

The donor group consisted entirely of healthy Caucasians. In regard to this clonotype: No antigen is known for it.

This CDR3 contains 20 residues. V was shortened by 5 bases and J by 2 bases, with 29 bases between the two germline ends. Germline CDR1 is SGHRS and CDR2 is YFSETQ. Template switching added a universal primer binding site, and final cDNA carried unique molecular identifiers. TCRdb re-derived calls from the 5' RACE reads in MiXCR, one entry per CDR3 protein. The table lists more than 650,000 distinct CDR3 sequences, 5.5% to 7.5% of them singletons. The chain combines TRBV5-1 with TRBJ2-1, with D tentatively TRBD1 (5 bases). This receptor was identified in a man aged 18 to 35 in good health. Sample: naive T cells sorted from blood. CDR3 coding DNA: TGCGCCAGCAGTGTAGGTCCCGACAGAAAAAAAGCACTGACCTACAATGAGCAGTTCTTC. Its protein product is CASSVGPDRKKALTYNEQFF.